This T cell receptor beta chain was sequenced for a study of blood T cell repertoires in COVID-19. Study background: There were acute and convalescent COVID-19 samples, and they came from the United States, Italy and Spain. The analysed material was cDNA or gDNA that came from T cells, B-cell-depleted T cells, or PBMCs.

Original analysis: Cell counts per sample came from amplifying reference gene primers. Assay used: immunoSEQ multiplex PCR; TCRdb lists only in-frame clones, some missing. That table gives V, J and clone size, and the DNA gave D and trimming. The sample yields fewer than 120,000 clones, around 74% seen once. This sequence originates from a woman aged 55-75 years with acute or convalescent COVID-19. Sequencing used peripheral blood.

The CDR3: CASSRQELNQPQHF. The CDR3 nucleotides read TGTGCCAGCTCGCGACAGGAATTAAATCAGCCCCAGCATTTT. The rearrangement joins TRBV18 to TRBJ1-5, with a possible D match to TRBD1 (6 bases). Per germline, CDR1 KGHSH and CDR2 LQKENI. The CDR3 has 14 amino acids. Trimming removed 6 bases from V and 4 bases from J, with 13 bases in between.